The TCR beta chain described here comes from a study of cytomegalovirus exposure and HLA in healthy donors. Study-level findings and limits: Excluded: some indistinguishable V segments such as TRBV6-2 and TRBV6-3. It was only CMV serostatus that was available as immune exposure information.

13 Jbeta primers and 60 Vbeta primers were used for the PCR. Clones were sequenced by immunoSEQ multiplex PCR, and TCRdb holds only the in-frame ones, with some missing. The sample records about 210,000 clones, 70% to 90% being singletons. In germline, CDR1 is MNHNS, CDR2 SASEGT. This CDR3 region has 13 residues. V gave up 4 bases and J gave up 8 bases, with 9 bases separating them. About this clone itself: Its antigen is not identified.

Sequencing was carried out using PBMCs. This TCR was sampled from a girl between 2 and 10 years old in good health and CMV-seronegative. The rearrangement links TRBV6-1 to TRBJ1-6; perhaps TRBD1 as D (5 bases). In DNA form, the CDR3 reads TGTGCCAGCAGTGTTGAAGGGGATTCACCCCTCCACTTT. Residues: CASSVEGDSPLHF.